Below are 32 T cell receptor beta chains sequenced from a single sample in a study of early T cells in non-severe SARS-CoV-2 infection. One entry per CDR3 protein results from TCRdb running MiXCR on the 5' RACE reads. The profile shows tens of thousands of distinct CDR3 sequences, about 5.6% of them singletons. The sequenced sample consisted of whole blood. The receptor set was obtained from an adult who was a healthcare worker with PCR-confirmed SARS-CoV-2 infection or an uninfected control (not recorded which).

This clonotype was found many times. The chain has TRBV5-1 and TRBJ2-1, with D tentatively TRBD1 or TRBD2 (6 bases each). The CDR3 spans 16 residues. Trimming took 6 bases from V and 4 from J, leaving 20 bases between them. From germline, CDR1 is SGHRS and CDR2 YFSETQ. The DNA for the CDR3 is TGCGCCAGCACCCAAGGGGGGACCCAGAATTACAATGAGCAGTTCTTC. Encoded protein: CASTQGGTQNYNEQFF.

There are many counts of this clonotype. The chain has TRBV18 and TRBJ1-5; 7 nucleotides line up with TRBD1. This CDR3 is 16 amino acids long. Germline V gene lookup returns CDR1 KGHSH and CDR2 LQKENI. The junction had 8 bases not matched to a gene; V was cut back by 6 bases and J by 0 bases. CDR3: CASSDDRAYSNQPQHF. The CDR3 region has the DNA TGTGCCAGCTCCGATGACAGGGCTTATAGCAATCAGCCCCAGCATTTT.

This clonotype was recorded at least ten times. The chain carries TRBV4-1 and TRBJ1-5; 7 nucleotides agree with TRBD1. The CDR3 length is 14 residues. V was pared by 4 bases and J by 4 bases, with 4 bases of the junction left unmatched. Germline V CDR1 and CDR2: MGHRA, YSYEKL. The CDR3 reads CASSRTTGNQPQHF. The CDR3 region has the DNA TGCGCCAGCAGCCGCACGACAGGGAATCAGCCCCAGCATTTT.

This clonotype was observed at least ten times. CDR3: CASSRRDTGELFF. The CDR3 nucleotides read TGTGCCAGCAGCCGCAGGGACACCGGGGAGCTGTTTTTT. The chain uses TRBV11-2 and TRBJ2-2, with a tentative D call TRBD1 (5 bases). V was pared by 5 bases and J by 3 bases, with 7 bases between. This CDR3 has 13 amino acids. Germline V gene lookup returns CDR1 SGHAT and CDR2 FQNNGV.

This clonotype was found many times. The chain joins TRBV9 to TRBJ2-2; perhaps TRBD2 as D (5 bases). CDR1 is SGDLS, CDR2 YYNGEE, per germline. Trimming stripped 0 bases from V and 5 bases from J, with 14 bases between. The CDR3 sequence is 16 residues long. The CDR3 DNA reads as TGTGCCAGCAGCGTAGCCCCCCAAGCGGTTACCGGGGAGCTGTTTTTT. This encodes CASSVAPQAVTGELFF. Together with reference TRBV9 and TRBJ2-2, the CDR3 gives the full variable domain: DSGVTQTPKHLITATGQRVTLRCSPRSGDLSVYWYQQSLDQGLQFLIQYYNGEERAKGNILERFSAQQFPDLHSELNLSSLELGDSALYFCASSVAPQAVTGELFFGEGSRLTVL.

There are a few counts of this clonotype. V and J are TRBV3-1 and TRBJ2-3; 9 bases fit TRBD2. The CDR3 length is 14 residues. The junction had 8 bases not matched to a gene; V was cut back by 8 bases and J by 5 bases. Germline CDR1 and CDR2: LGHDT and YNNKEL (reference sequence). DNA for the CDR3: TGTGCCAGCTCCATAGCGGGAGTGGGAGATACGCAGTATTTT. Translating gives CASSIAGVGDTQYF.

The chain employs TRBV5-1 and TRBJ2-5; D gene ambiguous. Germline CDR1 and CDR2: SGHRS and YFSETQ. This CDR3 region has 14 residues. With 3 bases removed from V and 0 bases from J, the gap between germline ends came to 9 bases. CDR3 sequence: CASSSASYQETQYF. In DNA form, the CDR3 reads TGCGCCAGCAGCTCGGCATCGTACCAAGAGACCCAGTACTTC.

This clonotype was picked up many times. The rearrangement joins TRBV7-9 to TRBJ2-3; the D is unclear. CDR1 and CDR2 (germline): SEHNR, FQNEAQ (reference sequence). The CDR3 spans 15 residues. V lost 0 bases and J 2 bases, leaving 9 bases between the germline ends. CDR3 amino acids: CASSLAPQLTDTQYF. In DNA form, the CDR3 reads TGTGCCAGCAGCTTAGCGCCGCAGCTCACAGATACGCAGTATTTT.

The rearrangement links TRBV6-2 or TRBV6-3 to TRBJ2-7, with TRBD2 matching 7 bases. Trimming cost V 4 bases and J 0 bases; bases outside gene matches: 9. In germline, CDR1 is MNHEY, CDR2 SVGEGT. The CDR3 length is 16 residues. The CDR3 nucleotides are TGTGCCAGCAGTTCGTCCGGGGGGATGAGCTCCTACGAGCAGTACTTC. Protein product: CASSSSGGMSSYEQYF.

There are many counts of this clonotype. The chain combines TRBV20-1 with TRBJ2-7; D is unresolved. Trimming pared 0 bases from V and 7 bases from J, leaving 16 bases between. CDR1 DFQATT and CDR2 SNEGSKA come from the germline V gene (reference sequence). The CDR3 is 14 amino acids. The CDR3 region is CSARDESNLREQYF. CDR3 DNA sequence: TGCAGTGCTAGAGATGAAAGTAATCTACGGGAGCAGTACTTC.

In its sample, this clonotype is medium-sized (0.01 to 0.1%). The CDR3 here is CSARLVPDTQYF. The CDR3, as DNA: TGCAGTGCTAGACTAGTCCCAGATACGCAGTATTTT. The chain uses TRBV20-1 and TRBJ2-3; D is undetermined. V gave up 2 bases and J gave up 4 bases, with 7 bases separating them. Germline-derived CDR1 and CDR2 are DFQATT and SNEGSKA (reference sequence). This CDR3 is built from 12 residues.

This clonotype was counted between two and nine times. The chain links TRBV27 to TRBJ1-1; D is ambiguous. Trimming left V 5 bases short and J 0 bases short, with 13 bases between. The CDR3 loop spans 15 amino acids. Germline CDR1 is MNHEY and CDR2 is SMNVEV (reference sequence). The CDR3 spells CASSPGRIMNTEAFF. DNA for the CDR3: TGTGCCAGCAGTCCTGGACGGATAATGAACACTGAAGCTTTCTTT.

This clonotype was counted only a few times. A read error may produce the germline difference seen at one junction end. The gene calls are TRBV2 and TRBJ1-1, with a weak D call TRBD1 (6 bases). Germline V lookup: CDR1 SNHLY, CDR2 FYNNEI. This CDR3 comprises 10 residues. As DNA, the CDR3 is TGTGCCAGCGGGGACATTACTTCGAAGTTT. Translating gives CASGDITSKF.

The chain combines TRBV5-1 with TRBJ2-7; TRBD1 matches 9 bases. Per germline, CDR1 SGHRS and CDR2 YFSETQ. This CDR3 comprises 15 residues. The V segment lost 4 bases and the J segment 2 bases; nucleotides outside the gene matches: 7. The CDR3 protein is CASSPRTGETYEQYF. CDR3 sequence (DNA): TGCGCCAGCAGCCCTCGGACAGGGGAGACCTACGAGCAGTACTTC.

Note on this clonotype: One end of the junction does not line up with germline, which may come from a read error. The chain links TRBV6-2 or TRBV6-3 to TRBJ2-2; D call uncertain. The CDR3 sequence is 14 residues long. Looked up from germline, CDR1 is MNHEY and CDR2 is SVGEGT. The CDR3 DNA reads TGTGCCAGCAGCCACGACGCGAACCCCGGGGAGCTGTTTTTT. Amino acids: CASSHDANPGELFF.

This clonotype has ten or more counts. CDR3 nucleotides: TGTGCTAGTGGCCTACGACAGGGTATTAATGAGCAGTTCTTC. Protein product: CASGLRQGINEQFF. This chain joins TRBV12-5 and TRBJ2-1; 7 nucleotides line up with TRBD1. CDR3 length: 14 amino acids. V lost 6 bases and J lost 7; bases outside the gene matches: 9. Germline lookup yields CDR1 LGHNT and CDR2 FRNRAP.

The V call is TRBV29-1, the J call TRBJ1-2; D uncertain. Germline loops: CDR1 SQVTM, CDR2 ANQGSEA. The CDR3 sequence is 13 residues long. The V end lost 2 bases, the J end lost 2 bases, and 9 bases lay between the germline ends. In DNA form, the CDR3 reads TGCAGCGTTGAAAGGAGTCTGAACTATGGCTACACCTTC. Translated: CSVERSLNYGYTF. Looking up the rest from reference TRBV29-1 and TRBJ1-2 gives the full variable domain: SAVISQKPSRDICQRGTSLTIQCQVDSQVTMMFWYRQQPGQSLTLIATANQGSEATYESGFVIDKFPISRPNLTFSTLTVSNMSPEDSSIYLCSVERSLNYGYTFGSGTRLTVV.

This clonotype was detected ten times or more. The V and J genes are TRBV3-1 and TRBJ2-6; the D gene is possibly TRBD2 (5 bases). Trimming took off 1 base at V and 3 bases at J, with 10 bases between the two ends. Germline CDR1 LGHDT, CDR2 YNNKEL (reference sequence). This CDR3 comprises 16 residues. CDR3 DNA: TGTGCCAGCAGCCAAGGTCCAACTAGTGGGGCCAACGTCCTGACTTTC. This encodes CASSQGPTSGANVLTF.

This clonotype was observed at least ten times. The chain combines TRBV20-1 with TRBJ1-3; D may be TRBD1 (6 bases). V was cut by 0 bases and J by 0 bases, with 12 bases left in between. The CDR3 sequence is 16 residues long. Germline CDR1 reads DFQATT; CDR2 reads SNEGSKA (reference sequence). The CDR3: CSARDLARGSGNTIYF. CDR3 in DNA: TGCAGTGCTAGAGATCTGGCCAGGGGCTCTGGAAACACCATATATTTT.

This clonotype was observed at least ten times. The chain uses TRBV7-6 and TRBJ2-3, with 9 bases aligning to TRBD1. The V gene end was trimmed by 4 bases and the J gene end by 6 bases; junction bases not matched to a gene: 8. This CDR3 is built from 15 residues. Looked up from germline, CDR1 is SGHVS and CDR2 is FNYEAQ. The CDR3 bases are TGTGCCAGCAGCTCTGGGGACAGGGAAGTCGATACGCAGTATTTT. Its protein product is CASSSGDREVDTQYF.

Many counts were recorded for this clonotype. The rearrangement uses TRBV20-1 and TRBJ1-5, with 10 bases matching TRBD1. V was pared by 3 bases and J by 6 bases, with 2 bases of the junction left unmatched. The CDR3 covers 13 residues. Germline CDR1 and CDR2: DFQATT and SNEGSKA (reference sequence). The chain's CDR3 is CSASGTGAQPQHF. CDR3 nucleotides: TGCAGTGCTAGCGGGACAGGGGCTCAGCCCCAGCATTTT.

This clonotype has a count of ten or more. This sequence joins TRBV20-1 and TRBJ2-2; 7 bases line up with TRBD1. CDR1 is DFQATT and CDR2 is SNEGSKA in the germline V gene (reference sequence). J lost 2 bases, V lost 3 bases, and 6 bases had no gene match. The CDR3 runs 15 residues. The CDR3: CSARPGQANTGELFF. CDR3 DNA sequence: TGCAGTGCTAGGCCCGGACAGGCTAACACCGGGGAGCTGTTTTTT.

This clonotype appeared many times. CDR3 nucleotide sequence: TGTGCCATCAGTGAGTCGGGACAGGGGAAGCAGTACGAGCAGTACTTC. Translation: CAISESGQGKQYEQYF. The J gene is TRBJ2-7, the V gene TRBV10-3; 10 nucleotides align to TRBD1. The CDR3 runs 16 residues. CDR1 and CDR2 (germline): ENHRY, SYGVKD. Germline trimming cut 0 bases from V and 4 bases from J; bases unmatched to any gene: 6.

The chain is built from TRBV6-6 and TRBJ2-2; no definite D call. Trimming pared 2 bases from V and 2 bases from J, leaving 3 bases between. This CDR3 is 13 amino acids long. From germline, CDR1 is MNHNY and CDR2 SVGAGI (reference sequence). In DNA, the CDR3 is TGTGCCAGCAGTTACCTAAACACCGGGGAGCTGTTTTTT. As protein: CASSYLNTGELFF.

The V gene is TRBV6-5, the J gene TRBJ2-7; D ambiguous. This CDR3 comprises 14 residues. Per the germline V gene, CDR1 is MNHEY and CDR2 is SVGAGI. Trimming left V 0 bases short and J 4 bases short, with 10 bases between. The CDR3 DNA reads TGTGCCAGCAGTTACTCGGCGGCTGGATACGAGCAGTACTTC. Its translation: CASSYSAAGYEQYF.

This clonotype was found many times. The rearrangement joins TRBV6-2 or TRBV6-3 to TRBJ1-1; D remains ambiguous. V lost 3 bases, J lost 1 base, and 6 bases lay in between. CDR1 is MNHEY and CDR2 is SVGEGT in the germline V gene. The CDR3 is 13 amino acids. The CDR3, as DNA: TGTGCCAGCAGTTATCACCCGAACACTGAAGCTTTCTTT. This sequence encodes CASSYHPNTEAFF.

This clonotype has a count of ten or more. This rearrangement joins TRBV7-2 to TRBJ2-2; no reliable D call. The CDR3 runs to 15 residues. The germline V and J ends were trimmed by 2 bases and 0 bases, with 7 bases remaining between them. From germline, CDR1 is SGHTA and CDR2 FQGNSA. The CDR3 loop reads CASSLRMANTGELFF. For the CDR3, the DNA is TGTGCCAGCAGCTTACGGATGGCGAACACCGGGGAGCTGTTTTTT.

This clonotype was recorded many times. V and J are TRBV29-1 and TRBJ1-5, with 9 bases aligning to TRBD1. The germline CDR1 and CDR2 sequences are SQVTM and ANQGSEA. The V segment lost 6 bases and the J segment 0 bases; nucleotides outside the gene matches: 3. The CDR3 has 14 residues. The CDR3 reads CSVGQGNSNQPQHF. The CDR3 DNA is TGCAGCGTCGGACAGGGGAATAGCAATCAGCCCCAGCATTTT.

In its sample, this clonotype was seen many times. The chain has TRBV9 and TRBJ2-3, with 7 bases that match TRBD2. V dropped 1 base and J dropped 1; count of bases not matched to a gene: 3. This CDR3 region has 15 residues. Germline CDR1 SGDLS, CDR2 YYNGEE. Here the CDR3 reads CASSVWGGGTDTQYF. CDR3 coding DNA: TGTGCCAGCAGCGTATGGGGAGGGGGCACAGATACGCAGTATTTT.

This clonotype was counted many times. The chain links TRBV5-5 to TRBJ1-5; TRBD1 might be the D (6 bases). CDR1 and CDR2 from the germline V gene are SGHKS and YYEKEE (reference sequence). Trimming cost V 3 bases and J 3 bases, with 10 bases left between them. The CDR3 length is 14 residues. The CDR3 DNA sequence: TGTGCCAGCAGCTCGGACAGACCCAATCAGCCCCAGCATTTT. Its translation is CASSSDRPNQPQHF.

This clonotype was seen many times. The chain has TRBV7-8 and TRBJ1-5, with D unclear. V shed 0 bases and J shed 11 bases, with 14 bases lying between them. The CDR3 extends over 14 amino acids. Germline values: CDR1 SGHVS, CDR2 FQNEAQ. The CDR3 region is CASSLAEPTGAQHF. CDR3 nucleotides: TGTGCCAGCAGCTTAGCTGAACCTACCGGGGCCCAGCATTTT. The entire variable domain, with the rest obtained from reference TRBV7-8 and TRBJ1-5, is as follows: GAGVSQSPRYKVAKRGQDVALRCDPISGHVSLFWYQQALGQGPEFLTYFQNEAQLDKSGLPSDRFFAERPEGSVSTLKIQRTQQEDSAVYLCASSLAEPTGAQHFGDGTRLSIL.

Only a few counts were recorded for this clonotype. The CDR3 sequence is CAKSFAERGVPLEQYF. The CDR3 nucleotides read TGTGCTAAGTCGTTTGCAGAGCGGGGGGTACCTTTGGAGCAGTACTTC. V gene TRBV7-7 combines with J gene TRBJ2-7, with 9 positions matching TRBD2. Germline CDR1 and CDR2: SSHAT and FNYEAQ (reference sequence). The CDR3 is 16 amino acids. The full variable domain, completed using reference TRBV7-7 and TRBJ2-7, is GAGVSQSPRYKVTKRGQDVTLRCDPISSHATLYWYQQALGQGPEFLTYFNYEAQPDKSGLPSDRFSAERPEGSISTLTIQRTEQRDSAMYRCAKSFAERGVPLEQYFGPGTRLTVT.